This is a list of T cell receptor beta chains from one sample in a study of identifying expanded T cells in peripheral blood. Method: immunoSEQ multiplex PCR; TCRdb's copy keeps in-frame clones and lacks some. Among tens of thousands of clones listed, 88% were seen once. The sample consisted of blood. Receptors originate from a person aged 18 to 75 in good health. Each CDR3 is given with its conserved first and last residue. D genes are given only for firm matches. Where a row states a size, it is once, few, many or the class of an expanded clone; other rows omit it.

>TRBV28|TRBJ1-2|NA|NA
CASSSGQLYGYTF
TGTGCCAGCAGTTCAGGACAGCTCTATGGCTACACCTTC
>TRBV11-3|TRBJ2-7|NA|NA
CASSLDPTSYEQYF
TGTGCCAGCAGCCTAGATCCGACCTCCTACGAGCAGTACTTC
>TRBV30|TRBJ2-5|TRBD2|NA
CAWDRLAGQETQYF
TGTGCCTGGGACCGACTAGCGGGGCAAGAGACCCAGTACTTC
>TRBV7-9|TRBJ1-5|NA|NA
CASSLKGSNQPQHF
TGTGCCAGCAGCTTGAAGGGTAGCAATCAGCCCCAGCATTTT
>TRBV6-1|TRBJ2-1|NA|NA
CASSAQPQISSYNEQFF
TGTGCCAGCAGTGCACAACCGCAGATAAGCTCCTACAATGAGCAGTTCTTC
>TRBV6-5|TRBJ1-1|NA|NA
CASSYSFVDTEAFF
TGTGCCAGCAGTTACTCGTTTGTGGACACTGAAGCTTTCTTT
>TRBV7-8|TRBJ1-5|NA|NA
CASSLEQGIYQPQHF
TGTGCCAGCAGCTTAGAACAGGGAATCTATCAGCCCCAGCATTTT
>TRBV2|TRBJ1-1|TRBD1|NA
CASTQLGDRGPNTEAFF
TGTGCCAGCACACAATTAGGGGACAGGGGTCCAAACACTGAAGCTTTCTTT
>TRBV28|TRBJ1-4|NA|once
CASSLSDRWEKLFF
TGTGCCAGCAGCTTATCGGACCGCTGGGAAAAACTGTTTTTT
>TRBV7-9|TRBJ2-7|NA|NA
CASSFGGGLYHEQYF
TGTGCCAGCAGCTTCGGTGGAGGGTTATACCACGAGCAGTACTTC
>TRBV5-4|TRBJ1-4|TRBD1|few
CASSFWGSLMKKGALFF
TGTGCCAGCAGCTTCTGGGGATCACTAATGAAAAAGGGGGCGCTGTTTTTT
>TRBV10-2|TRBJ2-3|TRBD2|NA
CASRPGLAADTQYF
TGCGCCAGCCGCCCGGGACTAGCGGCAGATACGCAGTATTTT
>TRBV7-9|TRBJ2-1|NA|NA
CASSLSGGATNNEQFF
TGTGCCAGCAGCTTATCGGGCGGGGCGACGAACAATGAGCAGTTCTTC
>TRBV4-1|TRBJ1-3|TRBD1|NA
CASSQRTGPLVTGNTIYF
TGCGCCAGCAGCCAAAGGACAGGGCCTTTGGTGACTGGAAACACCATATATTTT
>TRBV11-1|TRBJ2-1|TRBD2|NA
CASSLMGLAGGNEQFF
TGTGCCAGCAGCTTAATGGGGCTAGCGGGGGGTAATGAGCAGTTCTTC
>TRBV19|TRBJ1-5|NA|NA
CASSRTAVHNQPQHF
TGTGCCAGTAGTAGGACCGCCGTTCACAATCAGCCCCAGCATTTT
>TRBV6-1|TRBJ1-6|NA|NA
CASSEYRDSPLHF
TGTGCCAGCAGTGAGTATCGGGATTCACCCCTCCACTTT
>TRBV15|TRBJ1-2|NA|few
CATSRGESRGVRRGGYTF
TGTGCCACCAGCAGAGGAGAATCGAGAGGGGTCCGGAGGGGTGGCTACACCTTC
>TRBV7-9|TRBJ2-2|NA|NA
CASSLVDGRGTGELFF
TGTGCCAGCAGCTTAGTGGACGGCAGGGGTACCGGGGAGCTGTTTTTT
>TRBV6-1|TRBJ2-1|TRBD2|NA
CASSDPGLVSNEQFF
TGTGCCAGCAGTGACCCGGGACTAGTAAGCAATGAGCAGTTCTTC
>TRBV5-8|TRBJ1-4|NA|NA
CASSPWGGEKLFF
TGTGCCAGCAGCCCCTGGGGGGGTGAAAAACTGTTTTTT
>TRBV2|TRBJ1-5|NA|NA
CASSEIGSNQPQHF
TGTGCCAGCAGTGAGATCGGCAGCAATCAGCCCCAGCATTTT
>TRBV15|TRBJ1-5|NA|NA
CATSRELRGGQPQHF
TGTGCCACCAGCAGAGAACTGAGGGGTGGTCAGCCCCAGCATTTT
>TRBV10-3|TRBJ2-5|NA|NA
CAISESTREVETQYF
TGTGCCATCAGTGAGTCGACGAGGGAGGTCGAGACCCAGTACTTC
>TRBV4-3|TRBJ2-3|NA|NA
CASSPQGTFTDTQYF
TGCGCCAGCAGCCCTCAGGGAACCTTCACAGATACGCAGTATTTT
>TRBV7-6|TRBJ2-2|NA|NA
CASRRMGGAAVGELFF
TGTGCCAGCAGGCGGATGGGGGGCGCAGCGGTAGGGGAGCTGTTTTTT
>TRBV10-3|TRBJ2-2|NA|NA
CAISESLWGNTGELFF
TGTGCCATCAGTGAGTCCTTATGGGGGAACACCGGGGAGCTGTTTTTT
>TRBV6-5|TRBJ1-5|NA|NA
CASRRAYSNQPQHF
TGTGCCAGCAGACGGGCGTATAGCAATCAGCCCCAGCATTTT
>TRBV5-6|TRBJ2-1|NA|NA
CASTANNEQFF
TGTGCCAGCACGGCGAACAATGAGCAGTTCTTC
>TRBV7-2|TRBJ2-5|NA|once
CASSLMVQETQYF
TGTGCCAGCAGCTTAATGGTTCAAGAGACCCAGTACTTC
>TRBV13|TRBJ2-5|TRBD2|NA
CASSPGGERVKETQYF
TGTGCCAGCAGCCCGGGGGGAGAGAGGGTGAAAGAGACCCAGTACTTC
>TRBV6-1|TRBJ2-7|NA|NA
CASSEPSGALHEQYF
TGTGCCAGCAGTGAACCGTCCGGCGCGCTTCACGAGCAGTACTTC
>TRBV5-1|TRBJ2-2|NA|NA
CASSIRQVPGELFF
TGCGCCAGCAGCATAAGACAGGTACCCGGGGAGCTGTTTTTT
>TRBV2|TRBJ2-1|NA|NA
CASSSTEGYNEQFF
TGTGCCAGCAGTTCTACAGAAGGCTACAATGAGCAGTTCTTC
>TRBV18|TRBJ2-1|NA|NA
CASSPSSGLNEQFF
TGTGCCAGCTCACCGTCCAGTGGGCTTAATGAGCAGTTCTTC
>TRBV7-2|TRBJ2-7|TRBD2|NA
CASSSRLAGAWEQYF
TGTGCCAGCAGCTCCCGACTAGCGGGGGCGTGGGAGCAGTACTTC
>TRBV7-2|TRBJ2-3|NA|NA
CASSLSWGTDTQYF
TGTGCCAGCAGCCTCTCGTGGGGCACAGATACGCAGTATTTT
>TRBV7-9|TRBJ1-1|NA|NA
CASSGRGNTEAFF
TGTGCCAGCAGCGGCCGGGGAAACACTGAAGCTTTCTTT
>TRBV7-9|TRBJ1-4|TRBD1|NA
CASSVEDRGPNEKLFF
TGTGCCAGCAGCGTCGAGGACAGGGGCCCTAATGAAAAACTGTTTTTT
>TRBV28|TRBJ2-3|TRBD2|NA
CASSYNGLARSILFTDTQYF
TGTGCCAGCAGTTACAACGGACTAGCCCGAAGCATACTCTTCACAGATACGCAGTATTTT
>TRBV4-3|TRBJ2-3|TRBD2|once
CASSQDLAGGPDTQYF
TGCGCCAGCAGCCAAGATCTAGCGGGGGGGCCAGATACGCAGTATTTT
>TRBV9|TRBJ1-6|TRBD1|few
CASSARTSGTGDNSPLHF
TGTGCCAGCAGCGCCCGGACCTCCGGGACAGGGGATAATTCACCCCTCCACTTT